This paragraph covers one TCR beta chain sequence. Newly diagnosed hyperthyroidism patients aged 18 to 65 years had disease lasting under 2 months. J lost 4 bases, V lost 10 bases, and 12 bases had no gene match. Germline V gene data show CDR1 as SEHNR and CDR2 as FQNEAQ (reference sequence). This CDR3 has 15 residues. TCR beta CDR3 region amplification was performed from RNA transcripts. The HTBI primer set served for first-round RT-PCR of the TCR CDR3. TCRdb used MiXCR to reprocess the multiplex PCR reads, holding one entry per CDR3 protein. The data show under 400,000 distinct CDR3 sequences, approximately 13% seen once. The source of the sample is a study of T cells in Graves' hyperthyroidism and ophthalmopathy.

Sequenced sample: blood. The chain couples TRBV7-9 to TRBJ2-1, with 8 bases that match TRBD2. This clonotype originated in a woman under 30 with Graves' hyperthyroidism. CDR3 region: CATSAAGEKYNEQFF. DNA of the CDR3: TGTGCCACCAGTGCAGCGGGGGAAAAATACAATGAGCAGTTCTTC.